These 10 T cell receptor beta chains came from one sample sequenced in a study of T cells expressing NK-cell markers. TCRdb reprocessed the 5' RACE reads; each CDR3 protein has one entry and no DNA is given. In all, the sample yields 350,000 to 400,000 distinct CDR3 sequences. Sequencing was done on a sample of blood T cells: a sorted CD56 or NKG2C T cell subset, CD4+ or CD8+ T cells, or bulk PBMC T cells (not recorded which). The receptors were sampled from a woman aged 45-65 years in good health.

The chain joins TRBV7-9 to TRBJ2-1; the TRBD2 assignment by TCRdb is unverifiable without DNA. Per the germline V gene, CDR1 is SEHNR and CDR2 is FQNEAQ (reference sequence). The CDR3 spans 15 residues. This CDR3 is CASSPRETSANEQFF. Combining the CDR3 with reference TRBV7-9 and TRBJ2-1 gives the whole variable domain DTGVSQNPRHKITKRGQNVTFRCDPISEHNRLYWYRQTLGQGPEFLTYFQNEAQLEKSRLLSDRFSAERPKGSFSTLEIQRTEQGDSAMYLCASSPRETSANEQFFGPGTRLTVL.

The chain recombines TRBV7-3 with TRBJ2-1; with no DNA, the TCRdb D assignment of TRBD1 cannot be verified. The germline V gene encodes CDR1 SGHTA and CDR2 FQGTGA. This CDR3 spans 16 amino acids. This chain's CDR3 is CASSFRGGDHYNEQFF. The whole variable domain, remainder taken from reference TRBV7-3 and TRBJ2-1, is GAGVSQTPSNKVTEKGKYVELRCDPISGHTALYWYRQSLGQGPEFLIYFQGTGAADDSGLPNDRFFAVRPEGSVSTLKIQRTERGDSAVYLCASSFRGGDHYNEQFFGPGTRLTVL.

V is TRBV11-1 and J is TRBJ2-2. The CDR3 is 13 amino acids. Germline V lookup: CDR1 SGHAT, CDR2 FQDESV (reference sequence). The chain's CDR3 is CASSFTATGELFF.

J is TRBJ2-3 and V is TRBV25-1; TCRdb returns TRBD2, unconfirmable since there is no DNA. Per germline, CDR1 MGHDK and CDR2 SYGVNS. The CDR3 is 19 residues long. The CDR3: CASPPPFPETSGRTDTQYF.

The chain uses TRBV20-1 and TRBJ2-1; TCRdb's D call, TRBD1, is unchecked because there is no DNA. This CDR3 is built from 15 residues. In germline, CDR1 is DFQATT, CDR2 SNEGSKA (reference sequence). CDR3 protein: CSASRVLSSYNEQFF.

The chain recombines TRBV28 with TRBJ2-3; as DNA is missing, the TRBD1 call by TCRdb cannot be tested. CDR3 length: 16 amino acids. CDR1 and CDR2 from the germline V gene are MDHEN and SYDVKM. CDR3 sequence reads: CASRKPGGRGTDTQYF.

This chain connects TRBV5-1 to TRBJ1-1. Germline loops: CDR1 SGHRS, CDR2 YFSETQ. The CDR3 runs to 16 residues. CDR3 sequence: CASSLVMAGPRSEAFF.

V is TRBV24-1 and J is TRBJ2-1; TCRdb selects TRBD1, and the lack of DNA leaves this call unchecked. Per germline, CDR1 KGHDR and CDR2 SFDVKD. The CDR3 covers 16 residues. The CDR3 reads CATSERPGSTRNEQFF.

CDR3 in amino acids: CASSQNLGRQGMREQYF. The chain employs TRBV3-1 and TRBJ2-7; with no DNA, the TCRdb D assignment of TRBD1 cannot be verified. Germline values: CDR1 LGHDT, CDR2 YNNKEL (reference sequence). CDR3 size: 17 residues.

The chain employs TRBV9 and TRBJ2-1; with no DNA, the TCRdb D assignment of TRBD2 cannot be verified. This CDR3 has 13 residues. Germline loops: CDR1 SGDLS, CDR2 YYNGEE. The CDR3 loop is CASSVHGSPEQFF.